This T cell receptor beta chain was documented in a study of T cells in Graves' hyperthyroidism and ophthalmopathy. General study findings and limits: Through a model of 13 V-J features, ophthalmopathy was separated from stable hyperthyroidism. Among clonotypes expanded in thyroid above 0.001, most were also found in blood.

TCR beta CDR3 sequences were amplified from RNA transcripts. Primed by the HTBI set, a first-round RT-PCR was run on the TCR CDR3. In TCRdb, the multiplex PCR reads were re-called with MiXCR into one record per CDR3 protein. The sample contains more than 500,000 distinct CDR3 sequences, 35% to 50% of which appear only once. The CDR3 has 16 residues. From germline, CDR1 is SGHTA and CDR2 FQGNSA. V lost 2 bases, J lost 6 bases, and 20 bases lay in between. Exclusion criteria comprised uncontrolled infection, other autoimmune disease, pregnancy or lactation. Diagnosing involved the use of clinical symptoms, serum thyroxine and TRAb, thyroid ultrasound and orbital computed tomography. As for this clonotype: Its target is not known.

The receptor comes from an adult woman with Graves' disease, either hyperthyroidism or ophthalmopathy (not recorded which). V gene TRBV7-2 combines with J gene TRBJ2-7; D is possibly TRBD1 or TRBD2 (6 bases each). Sequencing was performed on peripheral blood or thyroid tissue (not recorded which). The CDR3 is CASSLYGGKGVGEQYF. The CDR3 DNA follows: TGTGCCAGCAGCTTATATGGCGGGAAGGGGGTTGGCGAGCAGTACTTC.